This is a list of T cell receptor beta chains from one sample in a study of T-cell reconstitution after alpha-beta-depleted transplantation in children. Each CDR3 protein is one row after TCRdb ran MiXCR on the PCR reads. This sample has nearly 400,000 distinct CDR3 sequences, with about a fifth found just once. Sequencing was performed on PBMCs from the stem cell graft donor, taken from the stem cell graft. The origin of the receptors is a human donor who donated a stem cell graft to a child with acute myeloid leukemia. Both conserved end residues are part of each CDR3. D genes are given only for firm matches. Size is stated for part of the rows, as once, few or many counts, or as a class when the clone is expanded.

>TRBJ2-2|many|TRBV20-1|NA
CSARDHRRNTGELFF
TGCAGTGCTAGAGATCACCGGAGGAACACCGGGGAGCTGTTTTTT
>TRBJ2-2|many|TRBV27|TRBD1
CASTTGVWAGELFF
TGTGCCAGCACGACAGGGGTTTGGGCCGGGGAGCTGTTTTTT
>TRBJ2-7|NA|TRBV12-3/TRBV12-4|TRBD1
CASSLGTGHEQYF
TGTGCCAGCAGTTTAGGGACAGGGCATGAGCAGTACTTC
>TRBJ2-1|NA|TRBV20-1|TRBD2
CSAKPGTSGNEQFF
TGCAGTGCTAAACCCGGGACTAGCGGGAATGAGCAGTTCTTC
>TRBJ2-1|NA|TRBV28|TRBD2
CASRPSGSSEQFF
TGTGCCAGCAGACCTAGCGGGAGTAGTGAGCAGTTCTTC
>TRBJ1-1|NA|TRBV28|NA
CASNKSVWDTEAFF
TGTGCCAGCAATAAGTCAGTTTGGGACACTGAAGCTTTCTTT
>TRBJ2-1|many|TRBV6-2/TRBV6-3|TRBD2
CASYSSGSFEQFF
TGTGCCAGCTACTCTAGCGGGAGTTTTGAGCAGTTCTTC
>TRBJ2-7|few|TRBV4-1|NA
CASSGPGKTYEQYF
TGCGCCAGCAGTGGGCCGGGGAAAACCTACGAGCAGTACTTC
>TRBJ2-4|NA|TRBV12-3/TRBV12-4|NA
CASSLVKAKNIQYF
TGTGCCAGCAGTTTGGTCAAAGCCAAAAACATTCAGTACTTC
>TRBJ1-1|NA|TRBV20-1|NA
CSAGLRNTEAFF
TGCAGTGCTGGACTTCGGAACACTGAAGCTTTCTTT
>TRBJ2-5|NA|TRBV12-3/TRBV12-4|NA
CASSFGERETQYF
TGTGCCAGCAGTTTCGGAGAGAGGGAGACCCAGTACTTC
>TRBJ2-7|few|TRBV20-1|NA
CSARVGRTAEQYF
TGCAGTGCTAGAGTGGGTCGGACTGCCGAGCAGTACTTC
>TRBJ2-7|few|TRBV12-3/TRBV12-4|NA
CASSPRGATYEQYF
TGTGCCAGCAGCCCCCGCGGAGCCACCTACGAGCAGTACTTC
>TRBJ2-2|many|TRBV29-1|NA
CSGGEGNTGELFF
TGCAGCGGAGGAGAGGGGAACACCGGGGAGCTGTTTTTT
>TRBJ1-1|NA|TRBV20-1|NA
CSASRRGEGTEAFF
TGCAGTGCTAGTCGACGGGGCGAGGGGACTGAAGCTTTCTTT
>TRBJ2-2|few|TRBV5-1|TRBD1
CASSPPDRVNTGELFF
TGCGCCAGCAGCCCACCGGACAGGGTGAACACCGGGGAGCTGTTTTTT
>TRBJ2-5|NA|TRBV5-1|NA
CASRLGPYQQETQYF
TGCGCCAGCAGACTTGGACCCTACCAGCAGGAGACCCAGTACTTC
>TRBJ2-7|few|TRBV11-1|TRBD1
CASSPSEGDRSLSYEQYF
TGTGCCAGCAGCCCTTCCGAGGGGGACAGGTCTCTTTCCTACGAGCAGTACTTC
>TRBJ2-3|NA|TRBV29-1|NA
CSVAGGGGSADTQYF
TGCAGCGTTGCCGGCGGTGGGGGCTCAGCAGATACGCAGTATTTT
>TRBJ2-1|few|TRBV29-1|NA
CSVIPREFSYNEQFF
TGCAGCGTTATCCCCCGGGAGTTCTCCTACAATGAGCAGTTCTTC